Here is one T cell receptor (beta chain) with its context. The antigen is unknown. This sample is drawn from a study of shared clonotypes between healthy human individuals. Overall study: Each donor had three CD4 naive, three CD4 memory, two CD8 naive and one CD8 memory plate. Findings and caveats of the study: Estimated richness was generally greater in naive than memory subsets.

CDR1 and CDR2 from the germline V gene are MDHEN and SYDVKM. The V segment lost 5 bases and the J segment 6 bases; nucleotides outside the gene matches: 10. The CDR3 length is 14 residues. Splitting the CD4+ cells yielded a CD45RA+ naive subset and a CD45RA-negative memory subset. Assay execution proceeded at the deep level. Profiling relied on immunoSEQ multiplex PCR, and the TCRdb table lists in-frame clones only, not all of them. The sample lists about 2.5 million clones, 80% to 95% seen once, with 0.3% to 0.45% in the top ten. This rearrangement joins TRBV28 to TRBJ2-7; TRBD1 matches at 7 bases. The sequenced material came from naive CD4+ T cells from PBMCs. As to subset: CD45RA+ positively selected. The TCR was taken from a man between 18 and 35 years old in good health. Some clones in this sample may be carry-over from other donors' samples. This CDR3 reads CASSVTGKGVEQYF. The CDR3 DNA reads TGTGCCAGCAGTGTGACAGGGAAAGGTGTCGAGCAGTACTTC.